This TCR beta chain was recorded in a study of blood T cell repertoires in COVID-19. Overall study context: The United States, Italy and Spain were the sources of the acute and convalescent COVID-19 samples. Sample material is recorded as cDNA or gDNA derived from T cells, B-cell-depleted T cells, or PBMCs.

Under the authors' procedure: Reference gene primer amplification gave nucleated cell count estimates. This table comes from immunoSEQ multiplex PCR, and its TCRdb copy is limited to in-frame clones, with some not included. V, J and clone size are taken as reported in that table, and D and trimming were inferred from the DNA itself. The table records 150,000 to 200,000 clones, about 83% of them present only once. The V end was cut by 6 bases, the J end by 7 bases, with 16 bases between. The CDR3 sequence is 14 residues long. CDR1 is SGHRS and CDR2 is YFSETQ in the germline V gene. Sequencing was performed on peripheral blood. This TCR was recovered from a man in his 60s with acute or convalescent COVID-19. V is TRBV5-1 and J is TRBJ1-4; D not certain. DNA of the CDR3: TGCGCCAGCACCCTGGTACCGTCGGGTGAAAAACTGTTTTTT. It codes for CASTLVPSGEKLFF.